Listed here are 32 T cell receptor beta chains from one sample, sequenced in a study of blood T cell repertoires in COVID-19. Only in-frame clones appear in the TCRdb table, and some are missing; sequencing was by immunoSEQ multiplex PCR. In the table there are some 70,000 clones, about 86% of which are singletons. Sequencing was performed on peripheral blood. All receptors derive from a woman aged 55-70 years with acute or convalescent COVID-19.

The V call is TRBV5-4, the J call TRBJ1-2, with 9 bases identical to TRBD1. The V gene end was trimmed by 3 bases and the J gene end by 4 bases; junction bases not matched to a gene: 4. Germline V gene data show CDR1 as SGHNT and CDR2 as YYREEE (reference sequence). The CDR3 is 14 amino acids. CDR3 nucleotide sequence: TGTGCCAGCAGCTACCCGGGACAGGGCTATGGCTACACCTTC. Encoded protein: CASSYPGQGYGYTF.

To note about this clone: Compared with germline, one end of the junction differs, possibly owing to a read error. The chain is built from TRBV20-1 and TRBJ1-2; TRBD1 might be the D (6 bases). The CDR3 length is 8 residues. Germline V lookup: CDR1 DFQATT, CDR2 SNEGSKA (reference sequence). Here the CDR3 DNA reads TGCAGTGCTAGACCGACAGGCTTC. This codes for CSARPTGF.

CDR3 in amino acids: CASSQGFGGPDTYEQYF. The CDR3 nucleotides are TGCGCCAGCAGCCAAGGGTTCGGGGGACCAGACACCTACGAGCAGTACTTC. The gene calls are TRBV4-1 and TRBJ2-7; D is perhaps TRBD2 (6 bases). The CDR3 extends over 17 amino acids. Per the germline V gene, CDR1 is MGHRA and CDR2 is YSYEKL. V was clipped by 1 base and J by 2 bases, with 18 bases between them.

The V and J genes are TRBV19 and TRBJ1-5; the D is unclear. This CDR3 contains 12 residues. Trimming took off 3 bases at V and 4 bases at J, with 4 bases between the two ends. Germline assignment: CDR1 LNHDA and CDR2 SQIVND (reference sequence). The chain's CDR3 is CASSIRNQPQHF. In DNA, the CDR3 is TGTGCCAGTAGTATCAGGAATCAGCCCCAGCATTTT. The complete variable domain, with remaining parts taken from reference TRBV19 and TRBJ1-5, reads DGGITQSPKYLFRKEGQNVTLSCEQNLNHDAMYWYRQDPGQGLRLIYYSQIVNDFQKGDIAEGYSVSREKKESFPLTVTSAQKNPTAFYLCASSIRNQPQHFGDGTRLSIL.

The chain links TRBV6-4 to TRBJ2-2; tentative D call: TRBD2 (6 bases). Trimming left V 3 bases short and J 3 bases short, with 8 bases between. The germline V gene encodes CDR1 MRHNA and CDR2 SNTAGT. The CDR3 contains 14 residues. The CDR3 bases are TGTGCCAGCAGTGAAAGCGGGTACACCGGGGAGCTGTTTTTT. This gives the protein CASSESGYTGELFF.

The rearrangement uses TRBV5-1 and TRBJ1-2; the D gene is possibly TRBD1 (6 bases). Trimming pared 0 bases from V and 4 bases from J, leaving 13 bases between. Germline V gives CDR1 SGHRS, CDR2 YFSETQ. The CDR3 has 15 amino acids. In DNA, the CDR3 is TGCGCCAGCAGCTTGGCCGCAGGGGCGACCTATGGCTACACCTTC. This gives the protein CASSLAAGATYGYTF.

The rearrangement joins TRBV4-2 to TRBJ2-5, with TRBD2 matching over 13 bases. The CDR3 contains 18 residues. Germline lookup yields CDR1 LGHNA and CDR2 YNFKEQ. Unmatched junction bases numbered 9, after V lost 1 base and J lost 4 bases. The chain's CDR3 is CASSQGTSGGGSRETQYF. CDR3 DNA: TGTGCCAGCAGCCAAGGGACTAGCGGGGGTGGATCACGAGAGACCCAGTACTTC.

The chain uses TRBV19 and TRBJ1-1, with D maybe TRBD1 (6 bases). Per germline, CDR1 LNHDA and CDR2 SQIVND (reference sequence). The CDR3 covers 13 residues. V lost 6 bases and J 1 base, leaving 9 bases between the germline ends. The CDR3 DNA reads TGTGCCAGTAGCCCGACAGGGAACACTGAAGCTTTCTTT. Its translation: CASSPTGNTEAFF.

The chain links TRBV3-1 (or the pseudogene TRBV3-2) to TRBJ2-1; D perhaps matches TRBD2 (8 bases). CDR1 is LGHDT and CDR2 is YNNKEL in the germline V gene (reference sequence). CDR3 length equals 17 residues. V was cut by 2 bases and J by 0 bases, with 14 bases left in between. The CDR3: CASSQLGRGLSYNEQFF. The CDR3 coding sequence is TGTGCCAGCAGCCAACTCGGGAGGGGGCTCTCCTACAATGAGCAGTTCTTC.

V is TRBV21-1 and J is TRBJ1-1; TRBD1, the table's D call, lacks a check against the DNA. TRBV21-1 is recorded as a pseudogene. CDR3 length: 15 residues. CDR3 region: CASSKTRALNTEAFF. In DNA form, the CDR3 reads TGTGCCAGCAGCAAAACCAGGGCCCTGAACACTGAAGCTTTCTTT.

The rearrangement links TRBV10-1 to TRBJ2-1; D gene ambiguous. The CDR3 is 12 residues long. Germline CDR1 and CDR2: WNHNN and SYGVQD (reference sequence). The V end lost 8 bases, the J end lost 7 bases, and 12 bases lay between the germline ends. The CDR3 reads CASGHLRNEQFF. CDR3 coding DNA: TGCGCCAGCGGTCATCTACGAAATGAGCAGTTCTTC.

The J gene is TRBJ1-2, the V gene TRBV15, with D possibly being TRBD1 (6 bases). V dropped 1 base and J dropped 4 bases, with 13 bases sitting between them. The germline gives CDR1 LNHNV, CDR2 YYDKDF (reference sequence). This CDR3 has 15 amino acids. The CDR3 DNA reads as TGTGCCACCAGCAGAGGGTACCGGGACACCTATGGCTACACCTTC. Protein: CATSRGYRDTYGYTF.

This chain joins TRBV19 and TRBJ2-3, with TRBD2 matching over 14 bases. CDR1 is LNHDA and CDR2 is SQIVND in the germline V gene (reference sequence). The CDR3 runs to 17 residues. V was clipped by 5 bases and J by 3 bases; unmatched bases: 7. The CDR3 DNA follows: TGTGCCAGTAGTCCGCCGGGACTAGCGGGGGCTACAGATACGCAGTATTTT. Its protein is CASSPPGLAGATDTQYF.

This chain joins TRBV9 and TRBJ1-3; tentative D call: TRBD1 (5 bases). Germline CDR1 SGDLS, CDR2 YYNGEE. The CDR3 is 15 amino acids. The V end lost 0 bases, the J end lost 7 bases, and 14 bases lay between the germline ends. CDR3 in amino acids: CASSVAGGAGNTIYF. CDR3 DNA sequence: TGTGCCAGCAGCGTAGCGGGAGGGGCAGGGAACACCATATATTTT. Together with reference TRBV9 and TRBJ1-3, the CDR3 gives the full variable domain: DSGVTQTPKHLITATGQRVTLRCSPRSGDLSVYWYQQSLDQGLQFLIQYYNGEERAKGNILERFSAQQFPDLHSELNLSSLELGDSALYFCASSVAGGAGNTIYFGEGSWLTVV.

This chain uses TRBV10-3 with TRBJ2-7; tentatively, D is TRBD1 (5 bases). The V end lost 5 bases, the J end lost 4 bases, and 9 bases lay between the germline ends. Germline-derived CDR1 and CDR2 are ENHRY and SYGVKD. The CDR3 has 12 amino acids. DNA of the CDR3: TGTGCCATCAGTCCCACAGGTTACGAGCAGTACTTC. This encodes CAISPTGYEQYF.

The chain recombines TRBV18 with TRBJ2-1; TRBD1 agrees at 9 bases. This CDR3 contains 16 residues. The germline V gene encodes CDR1 KGHSH and CDR2 LQKENI. Germline trimming cut 2 bases from V and 5 bases from J; bases unmatched to any gene: 7. This CDR3 reads CASSPAGTGLHNEQFF. CDR3 in DNA: TGTGCCAGCTCACCAGCCGGGACAGGGCTTCACAATGAGCAGTTCTTC.

The CDR3 sequence is CASSLGRQGNTGELFF. The CDR3 nucleotides are TGTGCCAGCAGCTTAGGCAGGCAGGGTAACACCGGGGAGCTGTTTTTT. The chain carries TRBV7-3 and TRBJ2-2, with D perhaps TRBD1 (5 bases). Trimming removed 2 bases from V and 2 bases from J, with 12 bases in between. CDR3 length: 16 amino acids. Germline V lookup: CDR1 SGHTA, CDR2 FQGTGA. The full variable domain, completed using reference TRBV7-3 and TRBJ2-2, is GAGVSQTPSNKVTEKGKYVELRCDPISGHTALYWYRQSLGQGPEFLIYFQGTGAADDSGLPNDRFFAVRPEGSVSTLKIQRTERGDSAVYLCASSLGRQGNTGELFFGEGSRLTVL.

J is TRBJ2-3 and V is TRBV24-1; 11 bases line up with TRBD2. V was pared by 9 bases and J by 2 bases, with 6 bases of the junction left unmatched. The CDR3 sequence is 15 residues long. The germline CDR1 and CDR2 sequences are KGHDR and SFDVKD. In DNA form, the CDR3 reads TGTGCCACCTTCGGGACTAGCGGTTACACAGATACGCAGTATTTT. Its translation is CATFGTSGYTDTQYF.

V usage is TRBV6-1 and J usage is TRBJ1-5; weak D call: TRBD1 (6 bases). This CDR3 comprises 15 residues. V lost 1 base, J lost 4 bases, and 11 bases lay in between. Germline V gives CDR1 MNHNS, CDR2 SASEGT. CDR3 nucleotide sequence: TGTGCCAGCAGTGAAGGAATCCAGGGGAATCAGCCCCAGCATTTT. Its protein is CASSEGIQGNQPQHF.

The genes are TRBV30 and TRBJ2-7; tentatively, D is TRBD1 (6 bases). Trimming shortened V by 3 bases and J by 2 bases, and 20 bases separated the two germline ends. The CDR3 sequence is 16 residues long. In germline, CDR1 is GTSNPN, CDR2 SVGIG (reference sequence). In DNA, the CDR3 is TGTGCCTGGAGGAGGCCAGGGGTAGCTACTACCTACGAGCAGTACTTC. This gives the protein CAWRRPGVATTYEQYF.

The chain combines TRBV7-2 with TRBJ1-1; D uncertain. The CDR3 covers 13 residues. V lost 5 bases and J 1 base, leaving 8 bases between the germline ends. Germline V gene data show CDR1 as SGHTA and CDR2 as FQGNSA. The CDR3 region is CASSREPNTEAFF. Here the CDR3 DNA reads TGTGCCAGCAGCCGCGAACCGAACACTGAAGCTTTCTTT.

This clone was observed a few times. This chain connects TRBV5-5 to TRBJ2-5; no reliable D call. CDR3 length: 16 residues. V was trimmed by 4 bases and J by 2 bases, leaving 18 bases between them. The germline V gene has CDR1 SGHKS and CDR2 YYEKEE (reference sequence). CDR3 region: CASSPGLIRMQETQYF. CDR3 nucleotide sequence: TGTGCCAGCAGCCCTGGGCTTATAAGGATGCAAGAGACCCAGTACTTC.

This clone was observed a handful of times. The chain combines TRBV30 with TRBJ2-5; 12 nucleotides align to TRBD1. Germline values: CDR1 GTSNPN, CDR2 SVGIG (reference sequence). This CDR3 contains 15 residues. V dropped 2 bases and J dropped 8; count of bases not matched to a gene: 9. The CDR3 region is CAWSNLGQGAGTQYF. CDR3 DNA: TGTGCCTGGAGTAATCTGGGACAGGGGGCGGGTACCCAGTACTTC.

The chain is built from TRBV2 and TRBJ1-2; D gene unclear. The CDR3 contains 13 residues. V lost 7 bases, J lost 5 bases, and 14 bases lay in between. Per the germline V gene, CDR1 is SNHLY and CDR2 is FYNNEI. DNA for the CDR3: TGTGCCAGCACGCTACTCGAGCGGTATGGCTACACCTTC. Residues: CASTLLERYGYTF.

DNA of the CDR3: TGTGCCACCATGGGGCAGCCGAACACTGAAGCTTTCTTT. Its translation: CATMGQPNTEAFF. This chain connects TRBV24-1 to TRBJ1-1; possibly TRBD1 for D (5 bases). V lost 8 bases and J 1 base, leaving 10 bases between the germline ends. Looked up from germline, CDR1 is KGHDR and CDR2 is SFDVKD. The CDR3 sequence is 13 residues long.

The chain recombines TRBV5-1 with TRBJ1-3; no clear D. Germline-derived CDR1 and CDR2 are SGHRS and YFSETQ. Trimming took 2 bases from V and 0 from J, leaving 3 bases between them. The CDR3 is made up of 13 amino acids. CDR3: CASSLHSGNTIYF. In DNA, the CDR3 is TGCGCCAGCAGCTTACACTCTGGAAACACCATATATTTT.

The V gene is TRBV9, the J gene TRBJ2-7, with 11 nucleotides matching TRBD1. The CDR3 has 15 amino acids. The V gene's germline CDR1 is SGDLS and CDR2 YYNGEE. The V and J ends lost 3 bases and 5 bases, in that order; junction bases with no gene match: 7. The CDR3 region is CASSARTGGFDEQYF. The CDR3 DNA reads TGTGCCAGCAGCGCTCGGACAGGGGGCTTCGACGAGCAGTACTTC.

This chain joins TRBV28 and TRBJ2-2, with D perhaps matching TRBD2 (5 bases). This CDR3 has 15 residues. Germline V gene lookup returns CDR1 MDHEN and CDR2 SYDVKM. V shed 5 bases and J shed 2 bases, with 12 bases lying between them. The DNA for the CDR3 is TGTGCCAGCAGTCGTCGTCTAGCCAACACCGGGGAGCTGTTTTTT. Translation: CASSRRLANTGELFF.

The chain has TRBV11-2 and TRBJ2-1; 10 positions match TRBD2. Germline-derived CDR1 and CDR2 are SGHAT and FQNNGV. V was pared by 5 bases and J by 4 bases, with 11 bases of the junction left unmatched. The CDR3 runs 17 residues. CDR3 sequence: CASSALPEREGYNEQFF. In DNA, the CDR3 is TGTGCCAGCAGCGCCCTTCCCGAGCGGGAGGGGTACAATGAGCAGTTCTTC.

This chain uses TRBV19 with TRBJ1-1; D is unclear. Per germline, CDR1 LNHDA and CDR2 SQIVND (reference sequence). Deletions cut 3 bases from V and 5 bases from J, with 10 bases between. CDR3 length: 13 amino acids. In DNA form, the CDR3 reads TGTGCCAGTAGTATGTTTGTCGTGACTGAAGCTTTCTTT. This sequence encodes CASSMFVVTEAFF.

The chain couples TRBV28 to TRBJ2-5, with D possibly being TRBD1 (6 bases). This CDR3 comprises 15 residues. Germline lookup yields CDR1 MDHEN and CDR2 SYDVKM. Trimming removed 6 bases at V and 0 bases at J, with 14 bases between. The CDR3 region has the DNA TGTGCCAGCAGGAGACTCGACAGGTACCAAGAGACCCAGTACTTC. Translation gives CASRRLDRYQETQYF.

This chain connects TRBV29-1 to TRBJ2-3; 8 bases line up with TRBD2. The ends lost 4 bases at V and 0 bases at J; junction bases unmatched: 6. The CDR3 contains 15 residues. The germline CDR1 and CDR2 sequences are SQVTM and ANQGSEA. CDR3: CSVVSGGPSTDTQYF. The DNA of the CDR3 is TGCAGCGTTGTGAGCGGGGGACCCAGCACAGATACGCAGTATTTT.